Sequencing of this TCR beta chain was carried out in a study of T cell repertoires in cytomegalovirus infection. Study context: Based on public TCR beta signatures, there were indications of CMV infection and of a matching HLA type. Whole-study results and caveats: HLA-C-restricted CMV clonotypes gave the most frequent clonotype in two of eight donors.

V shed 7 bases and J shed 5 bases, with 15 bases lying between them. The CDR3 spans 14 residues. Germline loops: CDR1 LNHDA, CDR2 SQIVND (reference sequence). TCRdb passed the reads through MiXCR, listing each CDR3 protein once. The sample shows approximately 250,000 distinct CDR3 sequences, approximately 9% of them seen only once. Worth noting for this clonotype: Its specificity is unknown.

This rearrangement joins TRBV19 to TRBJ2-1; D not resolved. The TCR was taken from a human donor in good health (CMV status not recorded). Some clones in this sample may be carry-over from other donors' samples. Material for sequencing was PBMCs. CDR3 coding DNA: TGTGCCAGTACGGGCGCCCTATACCACAATGAGCAGTTCTTC. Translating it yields CASTGALYHNEQFF.